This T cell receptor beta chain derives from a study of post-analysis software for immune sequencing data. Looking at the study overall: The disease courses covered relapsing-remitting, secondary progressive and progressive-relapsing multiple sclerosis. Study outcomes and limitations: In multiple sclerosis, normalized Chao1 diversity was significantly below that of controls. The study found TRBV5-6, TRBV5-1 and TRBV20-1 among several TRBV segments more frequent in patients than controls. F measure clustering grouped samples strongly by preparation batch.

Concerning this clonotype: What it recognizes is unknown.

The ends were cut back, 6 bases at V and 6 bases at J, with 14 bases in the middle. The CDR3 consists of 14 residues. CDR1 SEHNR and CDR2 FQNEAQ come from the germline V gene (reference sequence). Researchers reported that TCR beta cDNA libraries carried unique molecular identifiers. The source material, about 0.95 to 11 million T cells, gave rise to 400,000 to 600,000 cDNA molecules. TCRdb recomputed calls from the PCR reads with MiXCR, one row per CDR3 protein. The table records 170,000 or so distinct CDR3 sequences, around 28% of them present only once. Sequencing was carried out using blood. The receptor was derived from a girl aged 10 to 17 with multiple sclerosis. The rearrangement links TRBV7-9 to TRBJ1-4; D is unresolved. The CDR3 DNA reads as TGTGCCAGCAGTCAAATTCGGCACTATGAAAAACTGTTTTTT. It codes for CASSQIRHYEKLFF.